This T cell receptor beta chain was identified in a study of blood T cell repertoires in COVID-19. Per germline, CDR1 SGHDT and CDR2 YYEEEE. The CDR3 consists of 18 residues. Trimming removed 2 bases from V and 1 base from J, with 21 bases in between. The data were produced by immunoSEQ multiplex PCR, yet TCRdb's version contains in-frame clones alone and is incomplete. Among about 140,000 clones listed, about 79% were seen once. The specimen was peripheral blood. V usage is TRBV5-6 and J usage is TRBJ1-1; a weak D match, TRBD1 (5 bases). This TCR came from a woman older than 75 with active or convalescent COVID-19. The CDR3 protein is CASSLAEGRANWNTEAFF. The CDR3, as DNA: TGTGCCAGCAGCTTAGCCGAGGGGAGGGCCAATTGGAACACTGAAGCTTTCTTT.